A selection of T cell receptor beta chains follows, all from one sample in a study of cytotoxic CD8 clonotypes in ibrutinib-treated CLL. Using immunoSEQ multiplex PCR, the repertoire was profiled, and TCRdb retains in-frame clones only, with some absent. The sample consists of 73,000 or so clones, around two thirds of them appearing once. Sequences were derived from PBMCs, sampled after 12 months of ibrutinib treatment. Receptors were obtained from a human donor with chronic lymphocytic leukemia. Both conserved end residues are part of each CDR3. The order of the fields is D gene, J gene, clone size, V gene, CDR3 DNA, CDR3 protein. The D gene is left open where the match is weak. Not every row has a clone size; where given, it reads once, few, many or a size class.

D: TRBD2; J: TRBJ2-7; size: once; V: TRBV7-6; DNA: TGTGCCAGCAGCTTAGCGCCCCTCGGGACTAGCGACGAGCAGTACTTC; CDR3: CASSLAPLGTSDEQYF
D: TRBD1; J: TRBJ1-2; size: once; V: TRBV5-4; DNA: TGTGCCAGCAGCTGGGGAGGGGGACAGACAAACTATGGCTACACCTTC; CDR3: CASSWGGGQTNYGYTF
D: NA; J: TRBJ1-6; size: NA; V: TRBV7-2; DNA: TGTGCCAGCAGCTTAGAAACAGGGCAAAGCCTTTATAATTCACCCCTCCACTTT; CDR3: CASSLETGQSLYNSPLHF
D: NA; J: TRBJ1-2; size: few; V: TRBV4-1; DNA: TGCGCCAGCAGCCAAGTGGGGGGAGGCTACACCTTC; CDR3: CASSQVGGGYTF
D: NA; J: TRBJ1-2; size: few; V: TRBV7-9; DNA: TGTGCCTCCACGGCCCTTGGGGGTGGCTACACCTTC; CDR3: CASTALGGGYTF
D: TRBD1; J: TRBJ2-5; size: NA; V: TRBV11-2; DNA: TGTGCCAGCAGCTTAGAAGGGACAGACCAAGAGACCCAGTACTTC; CDR3: CASSLEGTDQETQYF
D: NA; J: TRBJ1-3; size: NA; V: TRBV18; DNA: TGTGCCAGCTCACTCAAGGCGGCTGGAAACACCATATATTTT; CDR3: CASSLKAAGNTIYF
D: TRBD1; J: TRBJ2-4; size: NA; V: TRBV5-1; DNA: TGCGCCAGCAGCAACCCGACAGGGGACTTGGGGGACATTCAGTACTTC; CDR3: CASSNPTGDLGDIQYF
D: NA; J: TRBJ1-5; size: few; V: TRBV19; DNA: TGTGCCAGTAATATGCAGGGCGACAATCAGCCCCAGCATTTT; CDR3: CASNMQGDNQPQHF
D: TRBD1; J: TRBJ1-1; size: NA; V: TRBV18; DNA: TGTGCCAGCTCACCAACTTCGCTTCGGTGGGGACAGGGGGCGCGGTGGGTTGAAGCTTTCTTT; CDR3: CASSPTSLRWGQGARWVEAFF
D: NA; J: TRBJ2-7; size: NA; V: TRBV19; DNA: TGTGCCAGTAGTACGACAGTTACCTACGAGCAGTACTTC; CDR3: CASSTTVTYEQYF
D: NA; J: TRBJ1-5; size: NA; V: TRBV2; DNA: TGTGCCAGCAGTGAAGAAGGATCTAGCAATCAGCCCCAGCATTTT; CDR3: CASSEEGSSNQPQHF
D: NA; J: TRBJ1-2; size: NA; V: TRBV5-4; DNA: TGTGCCAGCAGCTTGGCGGGCCGCAACTATGGCTACACCTTC; CDR3: CASSLAGRNYGYTF
D: NA; J: TRBJ2-7; size: NA; V: TRBV30; DNA: TGTGCCTGGAGTATCCCGGGACACCCGTCCTACGAGCAGTACTTC; CDR3: CAWSIPGHPSYEQYF
D: NA; J: TRBJ2-2; size: once; V: TRBV9; DNA: TGTGCCAGCAGCCCCGGGTTGGAAACCGGGGAGCTGTTTTTT; CDR3: CASSPGLETGELFF
D: NA; J: TRBJ1-1; size: NA; V: TRBV5-6; DNA: TGTGCCAGCAGCTTGGGATGGGGGAGCGCTGAAGCTTTCTTT; CDR3: CASSLGWGSAEAFF
D: NA; J: TRBJ1-3; size: NA; V: TRBV2; DNA: TGTGCCAGCAGTGATGTCCCGGTATCTGGAAACACCATATATTTT; CDR3: CASSDVPVSGNTIYF
D: NA; J: TRBJ1-2; size: NA; V: TRBV7-9; DNA: TGTGCCAGCAGCTTAGGGGGCCTCTATGGCTACACCTTC; CDR3: CASSLGGLYGYTF
D: TRBD1; J: TRBJ1-1; size: NA; V: TRBV4-3; DNA: TGCGCCAGCAGCCAAGATCCGGGGACAGGGAAGAACACTGAAGCTTTCTTT; CDR3: CASSQDPGTGKNTEAFF
D: NA; J: TRBJ1-1; size: NA; V: TRBV7-2; DNA: TGTGCCAGCAGCTTATCTAGCGGGCGGAACACTGAAGCTTTCTTT; CDR3: CASSLSSGRNTEAFF
D: TRBD1; J: TRBJ1-4; size: NA; V: TRBV28; DNA: TGTGCCACCAGAGAGGTGACAGGGGTTGAAAAACTGTTTTTT; CDR3: CATREVTGVEKLFF
D: NA; J: TRBJ2-7; size: NA; V: TRBV9; DNA: TGTGCCAGCAGCGTAGTAGCTCTCGGCCACGAGCAGTACTTC; CDR3: CASSVVALGHEQYF
D: NA; J: TRBJ2-5; size: few; V: TRBV9; DNA: TGTGCCAGCAGCGTAGGGGTAGACGCGCCGCAAGAGACCCAGTACTTC; CDR3: CASSVGVDAPQETQYF
D: TRBD1; J: TRBJ1-6; size: NA; V: TRBV7-9; DNA: TGTGCCAGCAGCCGAGGACAGGGTGGATCACCCCTCCACTTT; CDR3: CASSRGQGGSPLHF
D: NA; J: TRBJ2-3; size: NA; V: TRBV7-9; DNA: TGTGCCAGCAGCCGCGGGACAGATACGCAGTATTTT; CDR3: CASSRGTDTQYF
D: NA; J: TRBJ1-6; size: NA; V: TRBV5-1; DNA: TGCGCCAGCAGGAAAGACAGTATAAGTAATTCACCCCTCCACTTT; CDR3: CASRKDSISNSPLHF
D: TRBD2; J: TRBJ2-3; size: NA; V: TRBV7-2; DNA: TGTGCCAGCAGCCTCCAGCGGGGCTTCACAGATACGCAGTATTTT; CDR3: CASSLQRGFTDTQYF
D: NA; J: TRBJ1-6; size: NA; V: TRBV15; DNA: TGTGCCACCAGCAGAGGTCATCTCCGCGGCTCACAGACAGGATCTGTTATTGGAGATTCACCCCTCCACTTT; CDR3: CATSRGHLRGSQTGSVIGDSPLHF
D: TRBD1; J: TRBJ2-5; size: NA; V: TRBV11-2; DNA: TGTGCCAGCAGCTTAGGGGTCGGGACAGGGGGCGGCGAGACCCAGTACTTC; CDR3: CASSLGVGTGGGETQYF
D: TRBD2; J: TRBJ2-1; size: few; V: TRBV7-2; DNA: TGTGCCAGCAGCTTAGAGTCCTGGGCTAGCGGGATCTACAATGAGCAGTTCTTC; CDR3: CASSLESWASGIYNEQFF
D: TRBD2; J: TRBJ2-3; size: NA; V: TRBV5-1; DNA: TGCGCCTGCAGGGATGCTAGCGGGGGTGATACGCAGTATTTT; CDR3: CACRDASGGDTQYF
D: NA; J: TRBJ2-5; size: few; V: TRBV19; DNA: TGTGCCAGTAGTCCAACCTTCCAAGAGACCCAGTACTTC; CDR3: CASSPTFQETQYF
D: NA; J: TRBJ2-1; size: NA; V: TRBV7-9; DNA: TGTGCCAGCAGCCCGACTAGTAAAATCGACAATGAGCAGTTCTTC; CDR3: CASSPTSKIDNEQFF
D: TRBD1; J: TRBJ2-2; size: NA; V: TRBV6-1; DNA: TGTGCCAGCAGTGATTTCGGGACAGGGAACACCGGGGAGCTGTTTTTT; CDR3: CASSDFGTGNTGELFF
D: NA; J: TRBJ2-2; size: NA; V: TRBV28; DNA: TGTGCCAGCAGTTCCAGGGGCACCGGGGAGCTGTTTTTT; CDR3: CASSSRGTGELFF
D: NA; J: TRBJ2-7; size: few; V: TRBV13; DNA: TGTGCCAGCAGCTCATCAGGGTTTCGCTACGAGCAGTACTTC; CDR3: CASSSSGFRYEQYF
D: TRBD1; J: TRBJ1-2; size: NA; V: TRBV6-5; DNA: TGTGCCGCGCGATCAGGGGGCGGTGACTATGGCTACACCTTC; CDR3: CAARSGGGDYGYTF
D: TRBD1; J: TRBJ2-2; size: once; V: TRBV28; DNA: TGTGCCAGCAGCCTCCCGGGACAGGGGAACACCGGGGAGCTGTTTTTT; CDR3: CASSLPGQGNTGELFF
D: TRBD1; J: TRBJ2-2; size: NA; V: TRBV18; DNA: TGTGCCAGCTCACCACCCCGGAAGGGACAGGGGTCCGGGGAGCTGTTTTTT; CDR3: CASSPPRKGQGSGELFF
D: TRBD2; J: TRBJ2-5; size: once; V: TRBV7-9; DNA: TGTGCCAGCAGCCGGACTAGCGGGGTTGGACAAGAGACCCAGTACTTC; CDR3: CASSRTSGVGQETQYF
D: NA; J: TRBJ1-5; size: NA; V: TRBV10-3; DNA: TGTGCCATCAGTGAAAGTGGCACCTATAGCAATCAGCCCCAGCATTTT; CDR3: CAISESGTYSNQPQHF
D: NA; J: TRBJ2-7; size: NA; V: TRBV6-6; DNA: TGTGCCAGCAGTCTAAACGCGGGGACCGGGAACACCGAGCAGTACTTC; CDR3: CASSLNAGTGNTEQYF
D: TRBD1; J: TRBJ1-5; size: few; V: TRBV27; DNA: TGTGCCAGCAGTTTCACGACAGGGAAGCCCCAGCATTTT; CDR3: CASSFTTGKPQHF
D: NA; J: TRBJ1-6; size: few; V: TRBV4-1; DNA: TGCGCCAGCAATCGGGCAGCGGCTGTTAATTCACCCCTCCACTTT; CDR3: CASNRAAAVNSPLHF
D: TRBD1; J: TRBJ2-2; size: few; V: TRBV5-4; DNA: TGTGCCAGCAGCTCGGGACAGGGCACCGGGGAGCTGTTTTTT; CDR3: CASSSGQGTGELFF
D: NA; J: TRBJ2-5; size: NA; V: TRBV7-2; DNA: TGTGCCAGCAGCTGGGAGGGGGCCCGGGAGACCCAGTACTTC; CDR3: CASSWEGARETQYF
D: TRBD2; J: TRBJ2-2; size: NA; V: TRBV9; DNA: TGTGCCAGCAGCGTAGGCAGCGGGGGGCGGAACACCGGGGAGCTGTTTTTT; CDR3: CASSVGSGGRNTGELFF
D: NA; J: TRBJ1-5; size: NA; V: TRBV19; DNA: TGTGCCAGTAGCGCGAGCGCTTATAGCAATCAGCCCCAGCATTTT; CDR3: CASSASAYSNQPQHF